This T cell receptor (beta chain) comes out of a study of T cell responses to AZD1222 COVID-19 vaccine. The CDR3 sequence is 15 residues long. V trimming: 6 bases; J trimming: 3 bases; junction bases outside the gene matches: 9. In germline, CDR1 is SGHVS, CDR2 FQNEAQ. Using immunoSEQ multiplex PCR, the repertoire was profiled, and TCRdb retains in-frame clones only, with some absent. Among roughly 200,000 clones listed, about 93% were seen once. Study outcomes and limitations: Two doses of AZD1222 preceded a rise in Spike-specific TCR breadth and depth. AZD1222 recipients seropositive at baseline numbered only 5 to 7. Reports indicate that nearly half of spike-specific TCRs are directed at unmutated variant regions. Spike as a whole was targeted by vaccine-associated CD4 TCRs, dominant at 160-218 and 743-854.

A word on this clone: Its antigen is not identified.

The sample here was peripheral blood, taken 28 days after the second dose of the MenACWY control vaccine. V gene TRBV7-8 combines with J gene TRBJ2-5; 8 bases are a match to TRBD2. The clonotype originates from an adult who received the MenACWY meningococcal vaccine as a control. Here the CDR3 DNA reads TGTGCCAGCAGAAACCGGGAGCGGGGGAAAGAGACCCAGTACTTC. Its translation: CASRNRERGKETQYF.